The T cell receptor beta chain described here comes from a study of response to subunit inactivated influenza vaccine. General study points: After each seasonal influenza vaccination, few new T cells are recruited, the authors suggested.

This clonotype was picked up many times. Its specificity is unknown. Each CDR3 protein is one row after TCRdb ran MiXCR on the RT-PCR reads. The sample contains just under 550,000 distinct CDR3 sequences, under 30% of which appear only once. These data were likewise used in another study, on T cells expressing NK-cell markers. That report adds: In generating TCR beta cDNA, 5'RACE template switching with UMIs was used. An anti-gamma-delta TCR antibody was added in several experiments. It restricted sorting to alpha-beta TCR-expressing T cells.

Specimen: CD4+ T cells sorted from PBMCs, collected 11 to 12 days after vaccination. The clonotype was recovered from a man in his forties or fifties who received an inactivated influenza vaccine.

The CDR3 coding sequence is TGTGCCAGCAGCTTAGCGGCCACAGATACGCAGTATTTT. It encodes CASSLAATDTQYF. The rearrangement joins TRBV7-6 to TRBJ2-3; no clear D gene. V lost 0 bases, J lost 2 bases, and 3 bases lay in between. Germline lookup yields CDR1 SGHVS and CDR2 FNYEAQ. The CDR3 covers 13 residues.